This T cell receptor beta chain came from a study of T cells expressing NK-cell markers. TCRdb derives one entry per CDR3 protein from the 5' RACE reads, leaving out DNA. The sample is made up of around 100,000 distinct CDR3 sequences, and the top ten hold around 18% of it. The CDR3 spans 16 residues. The germline gives CDR1 LNHNV, CDR2 YYDKDF (reference sequence). V usage is TRBV15 and J usage is TRBJ2-3; TCRdb picks TRBD2, but there is no DNA to check that call. The TCR was taken from a woman aged 18-69 years in good health. Sequenced: blood T cells: a sorted CD56 or NKG2C T cell subset, CD4+ or CD8+ T cells, or bulk PBMC T cells (not recorded which). Here the CDR3 reads CATSREASGSTDTQYF.